These 23 T cell receptor beta chains originate from one sample sequenced in a study of OX40 agonist ivuxolimab in advanced cancers. Assay: immunoSEQ multiplex PCR; the TCRdb copy retains only in-frame clones and omits some. The data show 76,000 or so clones, with roughly 85% seen just once and 0.61% held by the top ten. This sample comprised CD4+ or CD8+ T cells sorted from blood, obtained in a trial of the OX40 agonist ivuxolimab. These TCRs come from an adult with an advanced solid tumor such as melanoma, head and neck, liver or kidney cancer.

This chain links TRBV7-6 with TRBJ2-5; tentative D call: TRBD2 (5 bases). The CDR3 has 16 residues. Germline CDR1 and CDR2: SGHVS and FNYEAQ. The germline V and J ends were trimmed by 4 bases and 4 bases, with 19 bases remaining between them. The CDR3 region has the DNA TGTGCCAGCAGCTATCTTACTGGAGGATATGGAGAGACCCAGTACTTC. It specifies CASSYLTGGYGETQYF.

This chain joins TRBV5-8 and TRBJ2-3, with 7 bases identical to TRBD2. With 2 bases clipped from V and 2 bases from J, the junction kept 8 bases outside the gene matches. CDR1 and CDR2 from the germline V gene are SGHTS and YDEGEE. This CDR3 has 16 residues. The CDR3, as DNA: TGTGCCAGCAGCTTCTCTAGCGGACGACCCACAGATACGCAGTATTTT. This translates into CASSFSSGRPTDTQYF.

Only a few counts were recorded for this clone. The chain couples TRBV28 to TRBJ2-7; perhaps D is TRBD1 or TRBD2 (5 bases each). Germline assignment: CDR1 MDHEN and CDR2 SYDVKM. V shed 7 bases and J shed 6 bases, with 19 bases lying between them. The CDR3 runs 14 residues. CDR3 coding DNA: TGTGCCAGCACCTCGGACCTACCCGGGGCCGAGCAGTACTTC. Amino acid sequence: CASTSDLPGAEQYF.

J is TRBJ1-2 and V is TRBV18, with a weak D call TRBD1 (5 bases). Germline CDR1 and CDR2: KGHSH and LQKENI. This CDR3 comprises 13 residues. V lost 4 bases and J 2 bases, leaving 8 bases between the germline ends. CDR3 protein: CASSLGDNYGYTF. The CDR3 DNA reads TGTGCCAGCTCACTGGGGGACAACTATGGCTACACCTTC.

The CDR3 protein is CASSSQGGLEQFF. The DNA of the CDR3 is TGTGCCAGCAGCTCTCAAGGCGGGCTTGAGCAGTTCTTC. The chain has TRBV7-2 and TRBJ2-1, with D perhaps matching TRBD2 (5 bases). The length of the CDR3 is 13 residues. The V and J ends lost 4 bases and 9 bases respectively, with 13 bases between them. CDR1 is SGHTA, CDR2 FQGNSA, per germline.

V gene TRBV19 combines with J gene TRBJ1-3; D gene ambiguous. Per germline, CDR1 LNHDA and CDR2 SQIVND (reference sequence). This CDR3 is 13 amino acids long. Trimming took 10 bases from V and 0 from J, leaving 10 bases between them. The CDR3 loop is CATRTYSGNTIYF. For the CDR3, the DNA is TGTGCCACCCGGACTTACTCTGGAAACACCATATATTTT.

The chain has TRBV7-2 and TRBJ2-3; D is undetermined. Germline CDR1 is SGHTA and CDR2 is FQGNSA. Trimming left V 0 bases short and J 4 bases short, with 11 bases between. The CDR3 is made up of 15 amino acids. In DNA, the CDR3 is TGTGCCAGCAGCTTAGCGATTGTAGGGCCAGATACGCAGTATTTT. This translates into CASSLAIVGPDTQYF.

The chain has TRBV19 and TRBJ2-7; D ambiguous. V lost 5 bases and J lost 7, with 12 bases in between. CDR1 and CDR2 (germline): LNHDA, SQIVND (reference sequence). The CDR3 covers 12 residues. CDR3 sequence reads: CASSDDFREQYF. CDR3 coding DNA: TGTGCCAGTAGTGACGATTTCAGAGAGCAGTACTTC.

This chain links TRBV14 with TRBJ1-3; D is undetermined. The V gene lost 1 base and the J gene lost 1 base, with 8 bases spanning the gap. This CDR3 contains 15 residues. Germline V CDR1 and CDR2: SGHDN, FVKESK. CDR3 region: CASSQVKFSGNTIYF. CDR3 DNA: TGTGCCAGCAGCCAAGTTAAGTTTTCTGGAAACACCATATATTTT.

This clone showed up just once. The J gene is TRBJ1-1, the V gene TRBV18; D might be TRBD1 (6 bases). The CDR3 length is 14 residues. CDR1 and CDR2 from the germline V gene are KGHSH and LQKENI. Trimming took 6 bases from V and 0 from J, leaving 11 bases between them. CDR3 sequence (DNA): TGTGCCAGCTCCCTGGGGGCTTTGAACACTGAAGCTTTCTTT. Protein sequence: CASSLGALNTEAFF.

J is TRBJ2-2 and V is TRBV5-4, with 7 nucleotides matching TRBD2. The CDR3 is made up of 16 amino acids. In germline, CDR1 is SGHNT, CDR2 YYREEE (reference sequence). Trimming at V came to 0 bases and at J to 0 bases, leaving 2 bases not matched to a gene. In DNA, the CDR3 is TGTGCCAGCAGCTTGGGCGGGGGAACGAACACCGGGGAGCTGTTTTTT. It yields the protein CASSLGGGTNTGELFF.

The rearrangement joins TRBV2 to TRBJ1-5; 7 positions match TRBD1. J lost 0 bases, V lost 8 bases, and 10 bases had no gene match. The CDR3 has 16 residues. The germline V gene encodes CDR1 SNHLY and CDR2 FYNNEI. CDR3 bases: TGTGCCAGCCAACGCCAGACAGGGTATAGCAATCAGCCCCAGCATTTT. Translating gives CASQRQTGYSNQPQHF.

CDR3: CAWISGYPQEKLFF. The CDR3 coding sequence is TGTGCCTGGATTTCGGGTTACCCCCAGGAAAAACTGTTTTTT. The J gene is TRBJ1-4, the V gene TRBV30; D remains ambiguous. This CDR3 has 14 amino acids. Deletions cut 4 bases from V and 8 bases from J, with 17 bases between. In germline, CDR1 is GTSNPN, CDR2 SVGIG (reference sequence). The variable domain in full, completed from reference TRBV30 and TRBJ1-4, reads SQTIHQWPATLVQPVGSPLSLECTVEGTSNPNLYWYRQAAGRGLQLLFYSVGIGQISSEVPQNLSASRPQDRQFILSSKKLLLSDSGFYLCAWISGYPQEKLFFGSGTQLSVL.

The V gene is TRBV6-5, the J gene TRBJ1-2, with no clear D. The CDR3 loop spans 14 amino acids. V lost 0 bases, J lost 2 bases, and 7 bases lay in between. In germline, CDR1 is MNHEY, CDR2 SVGAGI. CDR3 residues: CASSYSTPNYGYTF. The CDR3 DNA is TGTGCCAGCAGTTACTCGACACCCAACTATGGCTACACCTTC.

The CDR3, as DNA: TGTGCCATCCGGGGGACAGGGAGGACGGAGACCCAGTACTTC. It codes for CAIRGTGRTETQYF. The rearrangement uses TRBV10-3 and TRBJ2-5; TRBD1 agrees at 9 bases. The CDR3 is made up of 14 amino acids. CDR1 ENHRY and CDR2 SYGVKD come from the germline V gene. V was pared by 8 bases and J by 5 bases, with 9 bases of the junction left unmatched.

This rearrangement joins TRBV29-1 to TRBJ2-2; no reliable D call. The ends were cut back, 1 base at V and 1 base at J, with 10 bases in the middle. This CDR3 is 15 amino acids long. The germline V gene has CDR1 SQVTM and CDR2 ANQGSEA. The chain's CDR3 is CSVEVEGRNTGELFF. In DNA, the CDR3 is TGCAGCGTTGAAGTGGAAGGAAGGAACACCGGGGAGCTGTTTTTT.

The CDR3 DNA reads TGTGCCAGCAGCCCAGTCGGGGTTCCTAACTATGGCTACACCTTC. It encodes CASSPVGVPNYGYTF. V and J are TRBV11-2 and TRBJ1-2; D not resolved. Germline lookup yields CDR1 SGHAT and CDR2 FQNNGV. Trimming removed 5 bases from V and 0 bases from J, with 13 bases in between. This CDR3 is 15 amino acids long.

This chain joins TRBV2 and TRBJ2-1; D may match TRBD1 or TRBD2 (5 bases each). Trimming shortened V by 7 bases and J by 15 bases, and 25 bases separated the two germline ends. This CDR3 contains 14 residues. The germline V gene has CDR1 SNHLY and CDR2 FYNNEI. Here the CDR3 reads CASILRSTGTPLFF. Here the CDR3 DNA reads TGTGCCAGCATACTAAGGTCAACCGGGACCCCTCTGTTCTTC.

The chain has TRBV4-3 and TRBJ2-1, with 7 positions matching TRBD2. The V gene's germline CDR1 is LGHNA and CDR2 YSLEER. The CDR3 totals 16 residues. Unmatched junction bases numbered 8, after V lost 2 bases and J lost 4 bases. The CDR3 DNA reads TGCGCCAGCAGCCAACAGGGAGGGACCGTTTACAATGAGCAGTTCTTC. Translated: CASSQQGGTVYNEQFF.

The chain employs TRBV4-3 and TRBJ2-6; D remains unclear. Trimming pared 1 base from V and 1 base from J, leaving 11 bases between. Looked up from germline, CDR1 is LGHNA and CDR2 is YSLEER. The CDR3 has 17 amino acids. The CDR3: CASSQVRRSSGANVLTF. The DNA of the CDR3 is TGCGCCAGCAGCCAAGTTAGGCGGTCATCTGGGGCCAACGTCCTGACTTTC.

The chain joins TRBV7-2 to TRBJ1-5, with TRBD1 as a possible D gene (5 bases). CDR3 size: 15 residues. Trimming pared 6 bases from V and 3 bases from J, leaving 15 bases between. Germline CDR1 is SGHTA and CDR2 is FQGNSA. CDR3 region: CASRNSGGFNQPQHF. DNA for the CDR3: TGTGCCAGCAGAAACTCCGGGGGTTTCAATCAGCCCCAGCATTTT.

The J gene is TRBJ2-3, the V gene TRBV9; TRBD1 matches 9 bases. Trimming at V came to 0 bases and at J to 1 base, leaving 6 bases not matched to a gene. CDR1 is SGDLS, CDR2 YYNGEE, per germline. This CDR3 comprises 17 residues. The CDR3 is CASSVGDREVGTDTQYF. In DNA, the CDR3 is TGTGCCAGCAGCGTAGGGGACAGGGAGGTGGGCACAGATACGCAGTATTTT.

V and J are TRBV18 and TRBJ2-7; D assignment may be TRBD1 or TRBD2 (6 bases each). The CDR3 runs 13 residues. V gave up 5 bases and J gave up 6 bases, with 14 bases separating them. The germline CDR1 and CDR2 sequences are KGHSH and LQKENI. CDR3 residues: CASSSGFRGEQYF. The CDR3 nucleotides read TGTGCCAGCTCAAGCGGGTTCAGGGGCGAGCAGTACTTC.